Below, 23 T cell receptor beta chains from the same sample are listed, as sequenced in a study of blood T cell repertoires in COVID-19. Produced via immunoSEQ multiplex PCR; TCRdb's table is partial and in-frame only. Seen here are about 310,000 clones, roughly 90% observed once, and the top ten hold roughly 5%. The sequencing input was PBMCs or T cells enriched from blood (not recorded which). The receptors originated from a man in his fifties or sixties who had recovered from COVID-19.

V is TRBV5-6 and J is TRBJ1-6; D possibly corresponds to TRBD1 (5 bases). Looked up from germline, CDR1 is SGHDT and CDR2 is YYEEEE. Trimming took off 0 bases at V and 5 bases at J, with 12 bases between the two ends. The CDR3 length is 16 residues. Here the CDR3 DNA reads TGTGCCAGCAGCTTGGGTTGGGGGGTGAATAATTCACCCCTCCACTTT. Its translation: CASSLGWGVNNSPLHF. Variable domain in full (rest from reference TRBV5-6 and TRBJ1-6): DAGVTQSPTHLIKTRGQQVTLRCSPKSGHDTVSWYQQALGQGPQFIFQYYEEEERQRGNFPDRFSGHQFPNYSSELNVNALLLGDSALYLCASSLGWGVNNSPLHFGNGTRLTVT.

This chain connects TRBV2 to TRBJ1-6, with 7 bases that match TRBD1. Per the germline V gene, CDR1 is SNHLY and CDR2 is FYNNEI. The length of the CDR3 is 15 residues. J was trimmed by 6 bases and V by 6 bases; bases with no gene match: 8. In DNA form, the CDR3 reads TGTGCCAGCAGAGGGGGGACAGCCTCTAATTCACCCCTCCACTTT. Translated: CASRGGTASNSPLHF. The whole variable domain, filled in from reference TRBV2 and TRBJ1-6, reads EPEVTQTPSHQVTQMGQEVILRCVPISNHLYFYWYRQILGQKVEFLVSFYNNEISEKSEIFDDQFSVERPDGSNFTLKIRSTKLEDSAMYFCASRGGTASNSPLHFGNGTRLTVT.

This sequence joins TRBV6-5 and TRBJ2-1, with 7 bases aligning to TRBD1. This CDR3 is built from 15 residues. Per germline, CDR1 MNHEY and CDR2 SVGAGI. Trimming removed 7 bases from V and 7 bases from J; junction bases left unmatched: 13. DNA of the CDR3: TGTGCCAGCATTCTCCACCCGACAGGGACAAATGAGCAGTTCTTC. Residues: CASILHPTGTNEQFF.

The genes are TRBV6-5 and TRBJ2-7; 11 bases match TRBD2. This CDR3 region has 14 residues. V shed 6 bases, J shed 3 bases, and the junction held 4 bases outside the gene matches. CDR1 and CDR2 from the germline V gene are MNHEY and SVGAGI. In DNA, the CDR3 is TGTGCCAGCAGCAGACTAGCGGGGAACTACGAGCAGTACTTC. Translation gives CASSRLAGNYEQYF.

This clone was counted a few times. The chain is built from TRBV28 and TRBJ1-5, with 9 nucleotides matching TRBD1. The CDR3 runs 16 residues. Germline V gene sequence: CDR1 MDHEN, CDR2 SYDVKM. V gave up 5 bases and J gave up 0 bases; unmatched junction bases: 5. The CDR3 here is CASSVGDRDSNQPQHF. The CDR3 region has the DNA TGTGCCAGCAGTGTCGGGGACAGGGATAGCAATCAGCCCCAGCATTTT.

The rearrangement links TRBV2 to TRBJ1-4; 7 bases agree with TRBD1. Per the germline V gene, CDR1 is SNHLY and CDR2 is FYNNEI. The ends lost 6 bases at V and 5 bases at J; junction bases unmatched: 3. The CDR3 is 13 amino acids. The CDR3 loop reads CASRGQENEKLFF. DNA of the CDR3: TGTGCCAGCAGAGGACAGGAGAATGAAAAACTGTTTTTT.

The rearrangement links TRBV5-4 to TRBJ2-7, with 12 positions matching TRBD2. Germline CDR1 is SGHNT and CDR2 is YYREEE (reference sequence). This CDR3 contains 14 residues. The V segment lost 4 bases and the J segment 2 bases; nucleotides outside the gene matches: 1. The CDR3 coding sequence is TGTGCCAGCAGCCGGACTAGCGGGGCCTACGAGCAGTACTTC. This gives the protein CASSRTSGAYEQYF.

This clone was seen a handful of times. V gene TRBV27 combines with J gene TRBJ2-1, with 11 nucleotides matching TRBD2. The CDR3 is 16 residues long. Germline-derived CDR1 and CDR2 are MNHEY and SMNVEV (reference sequence). The junction had 5 bases not matched to a gene; V was cut back by 0 bases and J by 7 bases. The CDR3 region is CASSLSRRTSGNEQFF. For the CDR3, the DNA is TGTGCCAGCAGTTTATCGAGGAGGACTAGCGGGAATGAGCAGTTCTTC.

The V and J genes are TRBV27 and TRBJ2-1; 10 bases match TRBD2. The length of the CDR3 is 17 residues. Germline lookup yields CDR1 MNHEY and CDR2 SMNVEV (reference sequence). The V segment lost 4 bases and the J segment 8 bases; nucleotides outside the gene matches: 14. The CDR3 DNA reads TGTGCCAGCAGTTCCACCGCCCTAGCGGGAGTTCCCCATGAGCAGTTCTTC. Translation: CASSSTALAGVPHEQFF.

The chain is built from TRBV30 and TRBJ1-5; D perhaps matches TRBD1 (5 bases). Germline V gene sequence: CDR1 GTSNPN, CDR2 SVGIG (reference sequence). V lost 3 bases, J lost 1 base, and 10 bases lay in between. This CDR3 comprises 14 residues. The CDR3 is CAWRVGGSNQPQHF. DNA for the CDR3: TGTGCCTGGAGGGTCGGGGGAAGCAATCAGCCCCAGCATTTT.

J is TRBJ1-2 and V is TRBV18, with no clear D. The CDR3 runs 15 residues. V was cut by 1 base and J by 3 bases, with 12 bases left in between. Germline V gives CDR1 KGHSH, CDR2 LQKENI. The CDR3 DNA follows: TGTGCCAGCTCACCACTTTCCGAGGGTGACTATGGCTACACCTTC. It yields the protein CASSPLSEGDYGYTF.

The chain couples TRBV7-2 to TRBJ1-1; TRBD1 aligns across 10 bases. Germline loops: CDR1 SGHTA, CDR2 FQGNSA. V gave up 5 bases and J gave up 7 bases; unmatched junction bases: 7. This CDR3 contains 14 residues. The CDR3 sequence is CASSGWGTGDEAFF. CDR3 nucleotide sequence: TGTGCCAGCAGCGGTTGGGGGACAGGGGATGAAGCTTTCTTT.

V gene TRBV2 combines with J gene TRBJ2-1; no firm D call. The CDR3 extends over 12 amino acids. V gave up 5 bases and J gave up 9 bases, with 11 bases separating them. Per the germline V gene, CDR1 is SNHLY and CDR2 is FYNNEI. This CDR3 is CASSTDSVEQFF. CDR3 in DNA: TGTGCCAGCAGTACCGACTCCGTTGAGCAGTTCTTC. Drawing the rest from reference TRBV2 and TRBJ2-1, the complete variable domain is EPEVTQTPSHQVTQMGQEVILRCVPISNHLYFYWYRQILGQKVEFLVSFYNNEISEKSEIFDDQFSVERPDGSNFTLKIRSTKLEDSAMYFCASSTDSVEQFFGPGTRLTVL.

The rearrangement joins TRBV11-2 to TRBJ2-7; 10 nucleotides match TRBD1. The CDR3 extends over 16 amino acids. Per the germline V gene, CDR1 is SGHAT and CDR2 is FQNNGV. V lost 1 base to trimming and J lost 4 bases; unmatched junction nucleotides: 7. The CDR3 DNA is TGTGCCAGCAGCTTAGGGCTGGGGACAGGGGTTTACGAGCAGTACTTC. It translates to CASSLGLGTGVYEQYF.

The chain is built from TRBV19 and TRBJ2-3, with TRBD2 identical over 12 bases. V lost 6 bases, J lost 6 bases, and 4 bases stayed unmatched. The CDR3 has 14 residues. Germline CDR1 and CDR2: LNHDA and SQIVND (reference sequence). The CDR3 region is CASRTSGGEDTQYF. As DNA, the CDR3 is TGTGCCAGTAGGACTAGCGGGGGTGAGGATACGCAGTATTTT. The full variable domain, rest sourced from reference TRBV19 and TRBJ2-3, is DGGITQSPKYLFRKEGQNVTLSCEQNLNHDAMYWYRQDPGQGLRLIYYSQIVNDFQKGDIAEGYSVSREKKESFPLTVTSAQKNPTAFYLCASRTSGGEDTQYFGPGTRLTVL.

The chain has TRBV18 and TRBJ1-6, with 7 positions matching TRBD1. The V gene's germline CDR1 is KGHSH and CDR2 LQKENI. Trimming at V came to 3 bases and at J to 5 bases, leaving 7 bases not matched to a gene. CDR3 length: 16 residues. CDR3 DNA sequence: TGTGCCAGCTCACCCCCCGGGACAGCCAATAATTCACCCCTCCACTTT. It yields the protein CASSPPGTANNSPLHF. Complete variable domain (other parts from reference TRBV18 and TRBJ1-6): NAGVMQNPRHLVRRRGQEARLRCSPMKGHSHVYWYRQLPEEGLKFMVYLQKENIIDESGMPKERFSAEFPKEGPSILRIQQVVRGDSAAYFCASSPPGTANNSPLHFGNGTRLTVT.

This chain links TRBV15 with TRBJ2-2; D not certain. The CDR3 length is 14 residues. V was pared by 3 bases and J by 3 bases, with 8 bases between. Germline-derived CDR1 and CDR2 are LNHNV and YYDKDF (reference sequence). As DNA, the CDR3 is TGTGCCACCAGCAGGGGTCGGGACACCGGGGAGCTGTTTTTT. Protein product: CATSRGRDTGELFF.

The chain joins TRBV24-1 to TRBJ2-1, with TRBD2 identical over 10 bases. Germline loops: CDR1 KGHDR, CDR2 SFDVKD. This CDR3 comprises 20 residues. J gave up 0 bases and V 5 bases, and 15 bases lay outside the gene matches. Here the CDR3 DNA reads TGTGCCACCAGTGCCATTGGGGCTAGCGGGGGACGTTACTCCTACAATGAGCAGTTCTTC. Translation: CATSAIGASGGRYSYNEQFF.

The chain carries TRBV24-1 and TRBJ2-7, with D perhaps TRBD2 (5 bases). This CDR3 has 16 amino acids. V was trimmed by 1 base and J by 2 bases, leaving 14 bases between them. The germline gives CDR1 KGHDR, CDR2 SFDVKD. This chain's CDR3 is CATSDFGLLGTYEQYF. In DNA form, the CDR3 reads TGTGCCACCAGTGATTTCGGACTCTTGGGTACCTACGAGCAGTACTTC.

This clone was detected a few times. The rearrangement links TRBV5-1 to TRBJ1-5, with 7 bases identical to TRBD1. V was clipped by 0 bases and J by 6 bases; unmatched bases: 9. Germline-derived CDR1 and CDR2 are SGHRS and YFSETQ. This CDR3 comprises 16 residues. The CDR3 region is CASSLVPGQGGQPQHF. The CDR3 DNA reads as TGCGCCAGCAGCTTGGTGCCAGGCCAGGGGGGTCAGCCCCAGCATTTT.

The chain links TRBV5-1 to TRBJ1-4; possible D gene TRBD1, 5 bases. Trimming stripped 0 bases from V and 0 bases from J, with 6 bases between. The CDR3 is 15 amino acids. Germline-derived CDR1 and CDR2 are SGHRS and YFSETQ. CDR3 DNA sequence: TGCGCCAGCAGCTTGGCGACAGCAACTAATGAAAAACTGTTTTTT. This encodes CASSLATATNEKLFF.

V is TRBV7-9 and J is TRBJ2-5; no reliable D call. The germline V gene encodes CDR1 SEHNR and CDR2 FQNEAQ (reference sequence). The ends were cut back, 5 bases at V and 2 bases at J, with 15 bases in the middle. This CDR3 spans 15 amino acids. The CDR3 bases are TGTGCCAGCAGCGGCAACGCCCTCCCGCAAGAGACCCAGTACTTC. Translated, it gives CASSGNALPQETQYF.

As DNA, the CDR3 is TGTGCCAGCAGTTTATCCGTAAATACGCAGTATTTT. Translation: CASSLSVNTQYF. This chain links TRBV28 with TRBJ2-3; D unresolved. CDR1 MDHEN and CDR2 SYDVKM come from the germline V gene. The CDR3 totals 12 residues. V shed 1 base and J shed 7 bases, with 6 bases lying between them.